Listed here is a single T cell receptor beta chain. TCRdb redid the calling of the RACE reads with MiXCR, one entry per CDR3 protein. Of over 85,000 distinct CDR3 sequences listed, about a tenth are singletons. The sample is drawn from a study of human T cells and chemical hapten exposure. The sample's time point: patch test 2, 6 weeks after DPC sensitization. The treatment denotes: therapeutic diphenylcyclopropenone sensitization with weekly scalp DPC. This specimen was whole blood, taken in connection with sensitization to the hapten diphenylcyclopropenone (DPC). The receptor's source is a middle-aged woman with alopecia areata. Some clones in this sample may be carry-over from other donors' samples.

The CDR3 here is CASSLAGVSNIQYF. In nucleotides, the CDR3 is TGTGCCAGCAGCTTAGCAGGGGTATCGAACATTCAGTACTTC. The chain combines TRBV7-9 with TRBJ2-4, with a weak D call TRBD1 (5 bases). CDR1 is SEHNR and CDR2 is FQNEAQ in the germline V gene (reference sequence). This CDR3 region has 14 residues. Trimming stripped 0 bases from V and 7 bases from J, with 10 bases between.